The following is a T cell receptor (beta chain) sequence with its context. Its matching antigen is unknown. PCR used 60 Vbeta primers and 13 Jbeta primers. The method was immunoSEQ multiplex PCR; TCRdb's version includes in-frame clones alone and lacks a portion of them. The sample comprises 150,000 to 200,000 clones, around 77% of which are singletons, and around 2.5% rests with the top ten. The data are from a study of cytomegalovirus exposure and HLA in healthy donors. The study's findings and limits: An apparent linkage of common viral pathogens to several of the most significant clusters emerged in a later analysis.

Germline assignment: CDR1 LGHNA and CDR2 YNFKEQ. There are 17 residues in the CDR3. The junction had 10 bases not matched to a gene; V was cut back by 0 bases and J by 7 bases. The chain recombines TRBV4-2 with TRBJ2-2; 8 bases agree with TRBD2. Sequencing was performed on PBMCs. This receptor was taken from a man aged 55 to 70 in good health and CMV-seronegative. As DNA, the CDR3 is TGTGCCAGCAGCCAAGATTCGAGCGGGAGAGGTAACGGGGAGCTGTTTTTT. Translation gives CASSQDSSGRGNGELFF.